Sequencing of this T cell receptor beta chain was carried out in a study of shared clonotypes between healthy human individuals. Study summary: Donor ages ranged 18 to 49 years: two women, a few men. Study findings and constraints: Of the naive CD4 clonotypes, around 4.9% were shared across several donors.

Clones were sequenced by immunoSEQ multiplex PCR, and TCRdb holds only the in-frame ones, with some missing. The data show 2 million to 2.5 million clones, 85% to 95% seen once. As to this clone: Its antigen is unknown.

A CD45RA+ naive subset and a CD45RA-negative memory subset were split from CD4+ cells. The clonotype was recovered from a man aged 18 to 29 in good health. Some clones in this sample may be carry-over from other donors' samples. Material: naive CD4+ T cells from PBMCs. As for subset: CD45RA+ positively selected.

The CDR3 spells CASTFSGQVSYEQYF. As DNA, the CDR3 is TGTGCCAGCACGTTTTCGGGACAGGTGTCCTACGAGCAGTACTTC. The chain joins TRBV28 to TRBJ2-7; 8 bases fit TRBD1. With 7 bases clipped from V and 1 base from J, the junction kept 9 bases outside the gene matches. The CDR3 extends over 15 amino acids. Germline V lookup: CDR1 MDHEN, CDR2 SYDVKM.